The 29 T cell receptor beta chains in this list originate from one sample, sequenced in a study of early T cells in non-severe SARS-CoV-2 infection. TCRdb analysed the 5' RACE reads with MiXCR anew, one entry per CDR3 protein. The table records approximately 66,000 distinct CDR3 sequences, approximately 13% of them present only once. The sample consisted of whole blood. The receptors were sampled from an adult who was a healthcare worker with PCR-confirmed SARS-CoV-2 infection or an uninfected control (not recorded which).

This clonotype was picked up a small number of times. The V call is TRBV5-1, the J call TRBJ2-7, with a tentative D call TRBD2 (5 bases). Trimming took 0 bases from V and 9 from J, leaving 16 bases between them. Germline CDR1 reads SGHRS; CDR2 reads YFSETQ. The CDR3 consists of 14 residues. The CDR3: CASSLAGNGVWQYF. The CDR3 nucleotides read TGCGCCAGCAGCTTGGCGGGGAACGGCGTTTGGCAGTACTTC.

This clonotype was counted a few times. The chain employs TRBV20-1 and TRBJ2-1; 8 bases map to TRBD2. Trimming at V came to 6 bases and at J to 0 bases, leaving 7 bases not matched to a gene. Germline V gives CDR1 DFQATT, CDR2 SNEGSKA (reference sequence). CDR3 length: 15 amino acids. The CDR3 bases are TGCAGTGCGAGGGTCCTAGCGGGCTCCTACAATGAGCAGTTCTTC. This translates into CSARVLAGSYNEQFF.

The genes are TRBV29-1 and TRBJ1-2, with D perhaps TRBD1 (6 bases). V lost 6 bases and J 4 bases, leaving 15 bases between the germline ends. The CDR3 covers 13 residues. Germline V gene sequence: CDR1 SQVTM, CDR2 ANQGSEA. CDR3 protein: CSVQDQGSYGYTF. Written as DNA, the CDR3 is TGCAGCGTCCAAGACCAGGGGTCCTATGGCTACACCTTC.

This clonotype was found once. The CDR3 region has the DNA TGTGCCAGCAGTAACCGACAGGGGACCTACAATGAGCAGTTCTTC. Translating it yields CASSNRQGTYNEQFF. The genes are TRBV2 and TRBJ2-1; the match to TRBD1 covers 8 bases. Trimming at V came to 5 bases and at J to 2 bases, leaving 5 bases not matched to a gene. In germline, CDR1 is SNHLY, CDR2 FYNNEI. CDR3 length equals 15 residues.

The V and J genes are TRBV10-3 and TRBJ2-3, with 8 bases matching TRBD1. After removal of 6 bases from V and 6 bases from J, the junction contained 5 bases not matched to a gene. The CDR3 spans 13 residues. CDR1 ENHRY and CDR2 SYGVKD come from the germline V gene. As DNA, the CDR3 is TGTGCCATCAGAGGACAGGGTTCTGATACGCAGTATTTT. Encoded protein: CAIRGQGSDTQYF.

This clonotype was seen more than once but under ten times. The V call is TRBV12-3 or TRBV12-4, the J call TRBJ1-3; 9 positions agree with TRBD1. The junction had 10 bases not matched to a gene; V was cut back by 6 bases and J by 4 bases. The CDR3 is 16 residues long. CDR3 sequence reads: CASRRRPGQGGNTIYF. The CDR3 nucleotides are TGTGCCAGCAGGCGAAGACCGGGACAGGGAGGAAACACCATATATTTT.

There are many counts of this clonotype. The germline gene is not matched at one end of the junction; a read error may be the cause. V usage is TRBV12-5 and J usage is TRBJ2-7; possibly TRBD1 or TRBD2 for D (5 bases each). Germline V CDR1 and CDR2: LGHNT, FRNRAP. This CDR3 has 12 amino acids. CDR3 residues: CASGLDDRFGGF. The CDR3 DNA sequence: TGTGCTAGTGGTTTGGACGACAGATTTGGGGGCTTC.

This clonotype was counted at least ten times. V and J are TRBV7-9 and TRBJ1-2; D might be TRBD1 (6 bases). Trimming took off 5 bases at V and 4 bases at J, with 17 bases between the two ends. Germline V gene data show CDR1 as SEHNR and CDR2 as FQNEAQ (reference sequence). The CDR3 is 15 residues long. The CDR3 protein is CASSRQATITYGYTF. The CDR3, as DNA: TGTGCCAGCAGCCGACAGGCCACCATTACCTATGGCTACACCTTC.

The table lists this clonotype with a few counts. The chain is built from TRBV11-1 and TRBJ2-4, with TRBD1 matching over 9 bases. This CDR3 comprises 14 residues. J gave up 9 bases and V 3 bases, and 6 bases lay outside the gene matches. Germline CDR1 and CDR2: SGHAT and FQDESV (reference sequence). The CDR3 DNA is TGTGCCAGCAGCTTGGGACAGGGTATAAGCATTCAGTACTTC. Amino acid sequence: CASSLGQGISIQYF. The whole variable domain, filled in from reference TRBV11-1 and TRBJ2-4, reads EAEVAQSPRYKITEKSQAVAFWCDPISGHATLYWYRQILGQGPELLVQFQDESVVDDSQLPKDRFSAERLKGVDSTLKIQPAELGDSAMYLCASSLGQGISIQYFGAGTRLSVL.

The V call is TRBV4-2, the J call TRBJ2-3, with D perhaps matching TRBD2 (6 bases). Per the germline V gene, CDR1 is LGHNA and CDR2 is YNFKEQ. Trimming left V 0 bases short and J 2 bases short, with 24 bases between. The CDR3 has 20 residues. Written as DNA, the CDR3 is TGTGCCAGCAGCCAAGATAAGGTGTCCGGGTCGGGGGAGGCCACAGATACGCAGTATTTT. Translation: CASSQDKVSGSGEATDTQYF.

Only a few counts were recorded for this clonotype. The rearrangement joins TRBV9 to TRBJ2-1; no firm D call. There are 15 residues in the CDR3. Trimming took off 2 bases at V and 4 bases at J, with 13 bases between the two ends. Per the germline V gene, CDR1 is SGDLS and CDR2 is YYNGEE. CDR3 DNA sequence: TGTGCCAGCAGCGTCGATAGTACAGCATACAATGAGCAGTTCTTC. Translation: CASSVDSTAYNEQFF.

The genes are TRBV11-2 and TRBJ1-1, with D uncertain. This CDR3 spans 15 amino acids. Germline lookup yields CDR1 SGHAT and CDR2 FQNNGV. Trimming left V 2 bases short and J 0 bases short, with 10 bases between. The CDR3 coding sequence is TGTGCCAGCAGCTTATCGGGCAGCATGAACACTGAAGCTTTCTTT. Amino acid sequence: CASSLSGSMNTEAFF.

The chain recombines TRBV29-1 with TRBJ2-7; 9 bases agree with TRBD2. V gave up 4 bases and J gave up 0 bases; unmatched junction bases: 4. This CDR3 comprises 14 residues. Per the germline V gene, CDR1 is SQVTM and CDR2 is ANQGSEA. In nucleotides, the CDR3 is TGCAGCGTTGCTTTTAGCGGGAGCTCCTACGAGCAGTACTTC. This sequence encodes CSVAFSGSSYEQYF.

This clonotype was detected only a few times. The CDR3 DNA reads as TGTGCCAGCAGCTCCGGGACTAGCTTCTACACAGATACGCAGTATTTT. Translated: CASSSGTSFYTDTQYF. The chain combines TRBV7-9 with TRBJ2-3, with 9 positions matching TRBD2. Trimming took 4 bases from V and 2 from J; bases not matched to a gene: 7. CDR1 is SEHNR, CDR2 FQNEAQ, per germline (reference sequence). The CDR3 is made up of 16 amino acids.

This clonotype appeared many times. This chain links TRBV15 with TRBJ2-1; D remains unclear. V was pared by 4 bases and J by 5 bases, with 12 bases between. The CDR3 is 14 residues long. Germline V gene sequence: CDR1 LNHNV, CDR2 YYDKDF (reference sequence). The CDR3 nucleotides read TGTGCCACCAGCATATGGCTTAACGACAATGAGCAGTTCTTC. It codes for CATSIWLNDNEQFF.

This chain joins TRBV5-1 and TRBJ2-1; D remains ambiguous. The CDR3 runs to 13 residues. The V and J ends lost 1 base and 7 bases respectively, with 9 bases between them. Germline V lookup: CDR1 SGHRS, CDR2 YFSETQ. The CDR3 region is CASSLFGSNEQFF. Written as DNA, the CDR3 is TGCGCCAGCAGCTTGTTCGGGTCGAATGAGCAGTTCTTC.

This clonotype showed up just once. The chain is built from TRBV11-2 and TRBJ2-1; 13 positions match TRBD2. The CDR3 spans 16 residues. CDR1 and CDR2 from the germline V gene are SGHAT and FQNNGV. The V gene end was trimmed by 5 bases and the J gene end by 3 bases; junction bases not matched to a gene: 4. The DNA of the CDR3 is TGTGCCAGCAGCACCGGGACTAGCGGGAACTACAATGAGCAGTTCTTC. Its protein is CASSTGTSGNYNEQFF.

As DNA, the CDR3 is TGTGCCATCAGTGCCCGGGGGGACAATGAGCAGTTCTTC. Translated: CAISARGDNEQFF. The chain combines TRBV10-3 with TRBJ2-1; 7 positions agree with TRBD2. The junction had 2 bases not matched to a gene; V was cut back by 4 bases and J by 5 bases. The germline V gene has CDR1 ENHRY and CDR2 SYGVKD. This CDR3 has 13 amino acids.

V and J are TRBV3-1 and TRBJ2-5; D is undetermined. The germline V gene encodes CDR1 LGHDT and CDR2 YNNKEL (reference sequence). This CDR3 is built from 15 residues. Between the trimmed V and J ends, which lost 0 bases and 5 bases, there was a span of 13 bases. DNA for the CDR3: TGTGCCAGCAGCCAAGATCCAGCGTCGCGGGAGACCCAGTACTTC. Its protein product is CASSQDPASRETQYF.

At least ten counts were recorded for this clonotype. V usage is TRBV7-2 and J usage is TRBJ1-1; the D is unclear. The CDR3 has 13 residues. Trimming took 0 bases from V and 1 from J, leaving 3 bases between them. CDR1 and CDR2 from the germline V gene are SGHTA and FQGNSA. CDR3 coding DNA: TGTGCCAGCAGCTTAGCCGAGAACACTGAAGCTTTCTTT. Protein: CASSLAENTEAFF.

The V and J genes are TRBV29-1 and TRBJ1-1, with no clear D. Germline CDR1 is SQVTM and CDR2 is ANQGSEA. This CDR3 comprises 13 residues. Trimming pared 7 bases from V and 0 bases from J, leaving 12 bases between. CDR3 in DNA: TGCAGCGCTCCGACTGACTTGAACACTGAAGCTTTCTTT. Translation: CSAPTDLNTEAFF. Drawing the rest from reference TRBV29-1 and TRBJ1-1, the complete variable domain is SAVISQKPSRDICQRGTSLTIQCQVDSQVTMMFWYRQQPGQSLTLIATANQGSEATYESGFVIDKFPISRPNLTFSTLTVSNMSPEDSSIYLCSAPTDLNTEAFFGQGTRLTVV.

The sample holds a few counts of this clonotype. The chain combines TRBV29-1 with TRBJ2-3; 10 nucleotides match TRBD1. The CDR3 contains 14 residues. V lost 6 bases, J lost 3 bases, and 6 bases stayed unmatched. Germline V gene sequence: CDR1 SQVTM, CDR2 ANQGSEA. This CDR3 reads CSVRQGAITDTQYF. For the CDR3, the DNA is TGCAGCGTCCGACAGGGGGCGATAACAGATACGCAGTATTTT.

This chain joins TRBV30 and TRBJ1-1; tentatively, D is TRBD1 (6 bases). This CDR3 has 12 amino acids. The germline gives CDR1 GTSNPN, CDR2 SVGIG (reference sequence). Trimming left V 2 bases short and J 11 bases short, with 15 bases between. The CDR3 coding sequence is TGTGCCTGGAGTCGAAGGACTCAGGGGGCTTTCTTT. Translating it yields CAWSRRTQGAFF.

The chain couples TRBV24-1 to TRBJ2-1, with D possibly being TRBD1 (5 bases). The CDR3 totals 15 residues. Germline values: CDR1 KGHDR, CDR2 SFDVKD. V gave up 5 bases and J gave up 4 bases, with 14 bases separating them. The CDR3 here is CATSASRTTYNEQFF. Here the CDR3 DNA reads TGTGCCACCAGTGCAAGCCGGACAACTTACAATGAGCAGTTCTTC.

This clonotype was seen a handful of times. The chain employs TRBV20-1 and TRBJ2-4, with TRBD2 identical over 8 bases. The CDR3 is made up of 16 amino acids. The V and J ends lost 1 base and 0 bases, in that order; junction bases with no gene match: 5. Germline CDR1 DFQATT, CDR2 SNEGSKA (reference sequence). In DNA form, the CDR3 reads TGCAGTGCTAGAGTTCGGCTAGCGGGAGCCAAAAACATTCAGTACTTC. It codes for CSARVRLAGAKNIQYF.

In this sample, this clonotype turned up many times. The CDR3 coding sequence is TGTGCCACCAGCAGGGGACGGGACAGGGGGTCTGTGAGTGAAAAACTGTTTTTT. Residues: CATSRGRDRGSVSEKLFF. The rearrangement joins TRBV15 to TRBJ1-4; the match to TRBD1 covers 11 bases. Germline lookup yields CDR1 LNHNV and CDR2 YYDKDF (reference sequence). The V and J ends lost 3 bases and 7 bases, in that order; junction bases with no gene match: 13. The CDR3 is 18 residues long.

This clonotype was detected a few times. The chain joins TRBV10-3 to TRBJ1-5; 8 bases agree with TRBD1. The CDR3 extends over 16 amino acids. CDR1 and CDR2 (germline): ENHRY, SYGVKD. Losses at the gene ends were 4 bases for V and 1 base for J; bases not matched to a gene: 6. The CDR3 DNA reads TGTGCCATCAGTGCCGGACAGGGACAGAGCAATCAGCCCCAGCATTTT. As protein: CAISAGQGQSNQPQHF.

The table lists this clonotype with many counts. The chain joins TRBV4-1 to TRBJ1-6; maybe TRBD1 (6 bases). The germline gives CDR1 MGHRA, CDR2 YSYEKL. Trimming removed 0 bases at V and 6 bases at J, with 18 bases between. The CDR3 has 18 residues. This CDR3 reads CASSQEGPRGGANSPLHF. Here the CDR3 DNA reads TGCGCCAGCAGCCAAGAGGGGCCCAGGGGAGGGGCTAATTCACCCCTCCACTTT.

Only a few counts were recorded for this clonotype. The rearrangement uses TRBV4-2 and TRBJ1-2; D ambiguous. Trimming removed 0 bases at V and 2 bases at J, with 10 bases between. Germline V gene data show CDR1 as LGHNA and CDR2 as YNFKEQ. The CDR3 sequence is 15 residues long. Here the CDR3 DNA reads TGTGCCAGCAGCCAAGATGGTTGGGGAAACTATGGCTACACCTTC. This codes for CASSQDGWGNYGYTF.